The 4 T cell receptor beta chains presented below share a single source sample, sequenced in a study of Ad26.COV2.S vaccination and SARS-CoV-2 variants. The sample's treatment: around 19 received Ad26.COV2.S at low or high dose, single or two shots; 5 received placebo; per-sample allocation not given. The samples were gathered on day 63 after the first injection of vaccine or placebo. Method: immunoSEQ multiplex PCR; TCRdb's copy keeps in-frame clones and lacks some. The table lists around 320,000 clones, 85% of them singletons. The specimen was peripheral blood, collected in a trial of Ad26.COV2.S vaccine versus placebo. Receptors were obtained from a person aged 18 to 59 who received the Ad26.COV2.S COVID-19 vaccine or a placebo.

The genes are TRBV23-1 and TRBJ2-3, with 7 bases identical to TRBD2. TRBV23-1 is annotated as an ORF whose role is uncertain. The trim removed 4 bases at V and 0 bases at J, leaving 7 bases unmatched. The CDR3 spans 16 residues. The chain's CDR3 is CASSRGGEGSTDTQYF. DNA of the CDR3: TGCGCCAGCAGTCGGGGCGGGGAGGGTAGCACAGATACGCAGTATTTT.

The gene calls are TRBV2 and TRBJ1-6, with TRBD1 as a possible D gene (6 bases). The CDR3 loop spans 15 amino acids. Germline values: CDR1 SNHLY, CDR2 FYNNEI. Deletions cut 4 bases from V and 7 bases from J, with 14 bases between. The CDR3 DNA follows: TGTGCCAGCAGTGCCACGGGACAAGGCAATTCACCCCTCCACTTT. It codes for CASSATGQGNSPLHF.

The V gene is TRBV5-1, the J gene TRBJ1-6, with D possibly TRBD1 on 6 matching bases. The ends were cut back, 6 bases at V and 8 bases at J, with 15 bases in the middle. Germline CDR1 is SGHRS and CDR2 is YFSETQ. CDR3 length: 14 amino acids. This CDR3 is CASKVIGGDSPLHF. CDR3 bases: TGCGCCAGCAAAGTGATAGGGGGGGATTCACCCCTCCACTTT. Full variable domain (outside the CDR3, taken from reference TRBV5-1 and TRBJ1-6): KAGVTQTPRYLIKTRGQQVTLSCSPISGHRSVSWYQQTPGQGLQFLFEYFSETQRNKGNFPGRFSGRQFSNSRSEMNVSTLELGDSALYLCASKVIGGDSPLHFGNGTRLTVT.

The V call is TRBV6-1, the J call TRBJ2-3; no clear D gene. The CDR3 extends over 15 amino acids. The germline V gene has CDR1 MNHNS and CDR2 SASEGT. Trimming left V 1 base short and J 1 base short, with 9 bases between. CDR3 region: CASSEGSGRTDTQYF. DNA for the CDR3: TGTGCCAGCAGTGAAGGTTCAGGACGCACAGATACGCAGTATTTT.